The rows below give T cell receptor beta chains drawn from one sample of a study of shared clonotypes between healthy human individuals. Repertoires were generated with immunoSEQ multiplex PCR, while TCRdb's copy carries only in-frame clones and drops some. Of fewer than 2.5 million clones listed, approximately 94% are singletons. Sequencing was carried out using naive CD4+ T cells from PBMCs. These TCRs come from a man aged 18-30 years in good health. Some clones in this sample may be carry-over from other donors' samples. The CDR3 runs from the conserved cysteine through the conserved F or W. The D gene is left open where the match is weak. Clone sizes are given selectively: once, few, many, or a class where the clone is expanded.

DNA: TGTGCCAGCAGCTTAGGCCTAGCGGGGACCAATGAGCAGTTCTTC
CDR3: CASSLGLAGTNEQFF
J: TRBJ2-1
size: -
V: TRBV7-3
D: TRBD2

DNA: TGTGCCAGCAGCTATGTGGACAGGGGAGCTGGCTACACCTTC
CDR3: CASSYVDRGAGYTF
J: TRBJ1-2
size: once
V: TRBV7-6
D: TRBD1

DNA: TGTGCCAGCAGTTTGGGCAGAAACACAGATACGCAGTATTTT
CDR3: CASSLGRNTDTQYF
J: TRBJ2-3
size: -
V: TRBV28
D: -

DNA: TGTGCCAGTAGTCCCTTCGGGTTAGGGTCCAAAAACATTCAGTACTTC
CDR3: CASSPFGLGSKNIQYF
J: TRBJ2-4
size: -
V: TRBV19
D: -

DNA: TGTGCCAGCTCACCAAGTCAGGACACTGAAGCTTTCTTT
CDR3: CASSPSQDTEAFF
J: TRBJ1-1
size: -
V: TRBV18
D: -

DNA: TGTGCCAGCAGTGTGTCGCAGGGGGCAAATCAGCCCCAGCATTTT
CDR3: CASSVSQGANQPQHF
J: TRBJ1-5
size: -
V: TRBV2
D: TRBD1

DNA: TGTGCCAGCAGCCGATGGAGGGGGCCAATTGAAAAACTGTTTTTT
CDR3: CASSRWRGPIEKLFF
J: TRBJ1-4
size: -
V: TRBV5-6
D: TRBD1

DNA: TGTGCCAGCAGGGGGAGGCCCACGGATACGCAGTATTTT
CDR3: CASRGRPTDTQYF
J: TRBJ2-3
size: -
V: TRBV6-1
D: -

DNA: TGTGCCAGCAGCCTTTGGACTTCGGATCAGCCCCAGCATTTT
CDR3: CASSLWTSDQPQHF
J: TRBJ1-5
size: -
V: TRBV28
D: -

DNA: TGTGCCAGCAGCTTATCAACAGATACGCAGTATTTT
CDR3: CASSLSTDTQYF
J: TRBJ2-3
size: once
V: TRBV7-3
D: -

DNA: TGTGCCAGCACCCTATCAGGATTTAGCAATCAGCCCCAGCATTTT
CDR3: CASTLSGFSNQPQHF
J: TRBJ1-5
size: few
V: TRBV2
D: -

DNA: TGTGCCAGCACTGTGGGACCGGGAGAACTACGAACCACTGAAGCTTTCTTT
CDR3: CASTVGPGELRTTEAFF
J: TRBJ1-1
size: few
V: TRBV5-6
D: -

DNA: TGTGCCAGCTCACCACTAAGGGAACGGGAGCAGTACTTC
CDR3: CASSPLREREQYF
J: TRBJ2-7
size: -
V: TRBV18
D: -

DNA: TGTGCCTGGAGGAACTCTGGGGCCAACGTCCTGACTTTC
CDR3: CAWRNSGANVLTF
J: TRBJ2-6
size: few
V: TRBV30
D: -

DNA: TGTGCCAGCAGTTCCTCAGGGGATCATAGCAATCAGCCCCAGCATTTT
CDR3: CASSSSGDHSNQPQHF
J: TRBJ1-5
size: -
V: TRBV28
D: -

DNA: TGCGCCAGCAGCCAAGACCGGGGTGGACCTTTTGGCTACACCTTC
CDR3: CASSQDRGGPFGYTF
J: TRBJ1-2
size: -
V: TRBV4-3
D: -

DNA: TGCGCCAGCAGCACCGCGGGACCCCGCTCTGGAAACACCATATATTTT
CDR3: CASSTAGPRSGNTIYF
J: TRBJ1-3
size: -
V: TRBV5-1
D: -

DNA: TGTGCCAGCAGCCAGTGGAAGACAGGGAGCTCAAACAATGAGCAGTTCTTC
CDR3: CASSQWKTGSSNNEQFF
J: TRBJ2-1
size: -
V: TRBV14
D: TRBD1

DNA: TGCGCCAGCAGCTCTCAGGGACTGCAGTACAATGAGCAGTTCTTC
CDR3: CASSSQGLQYNEQFF
J: TRBJ2-1
size: -
V: TRBV5-1
D: -

DNA: TGTGCCTGTCGAACCTCAGATACGCAGTATTTT
CDR3: CACRTSDTQYF
J: TRBJ2-3
size: -
V: TRBV19
D: -

DNA: TGTGCCAGCAGCCTGACTAGCGGGGGAGGTAGGACCCAGTACTTC
CDR3: CASSLTSGGGRTQYF
J: TRBJ2-5
size: -
V: TRBV7-2
D: TRBD2

DNA: TGTGCCAGCAGTCAAGACAGGCCCTCTGGAAACACCATATATTTT
CDR3: CASSQDRPSGNTIYF
J: TRBJ1-3
size: -
V: TRBV7-9
D: -

DNA: TGTGCCAGCAGCGCGGGACCGGGCTCCTACAATGAGCAGTTCTTC
CDR3: CASSAGPGSYNEQFF
J: TRBJ2-1
size: -
V: TRBV9
D: -

DNA: TGTGCCAGCAGCTTAACGGGGTGGGGCACTGAAGCTTTCTTT
CDR3: CASSLTGWGTEAFF
J: TRBJ1-1
size: few
V: TRBV7-3
D: -

DNA: TGTGCCAGCAGTTACGGGGCCGGGGAGCTGTTTTTT
CDR3: CASSYGAGELFF
J: TRBJ2-2
size: -
V: TRBV6-6
D: -

DNA: TGTGCCTGGAGCAACCCCAATTCACCCCTCCACTTT
CDR3: CAWSNPNSPLHF
J: TRBJ1-6
size: -
V: TRBV30
D: -

DNA: TGTGCCTCAGGGTCTGAACAGCCCCAGCATTTT
CDR3: CASGSEQPQHF
J: TRBJ1-5
size: -
V: TRBV2
D: -